The rows below give T cell receptor beta chains drawn from one sample of a study of Graves' ophthalmopathy and Graves' hyperthyroidism. Via MiXCR, TCRdb re-called the multiplex PCR reads, giving one row per CDR3 protein. The sample has around 1,000,000 distinct CDR3 sequences, about 38% seen once; the top ten hold 11%. Material for sequencing was peripheral blood or thyroid tissue (not recorded which). These receptors were collected from an adult man with Graves' hyperthyroidism. Each CDR3 is given without its conserved first and last residue. Each record gives: J gene, V gene, CDR3 protein.

J: TRBJ2-7; V: TRBV6-6; CDR3: ASSYSTGTPFYEQY
J: TRBJ2-7; V: TRBV29-1; CDR3: SVSEHDEQY
J: TRBJ2-7; V: TRBV7-9; CDR3: ASSSPLVGDISYEQY
J: TRBJ2-2; V: TRBV11-2; CDR3: ASSQVPGSTGELF
J: TRBJ1-5; V: TRBV12-3/TRBV12-4; CDR3: ASSQQRGSNQPQH
J: TRBJ2-5; V: TRBV4-3; CDR3: ASSQASALAGETQY
J: TRBJ2-7; V: TRBV7-2; CDR3: ASSLVGVEQY
J: TRBJ1-2; V: TRBV12-3/TRBV12-4; CDR3: ASSLWTDNRYT
J: TRBJ1-2; V: TRBV15; CDR3: ATSSLGRDYGYT
J: TRBJ2-7; V: TRBV10-3; CDR3: ASSYSVSSYEQY
J: TRBJ2-7; V: TRBV20-1; CDR3: SAEGDSTYEQY
J: TRBJ1-5; V: TRBV20-1; CDR3: SAARDNQPQH
J: TRBJ2-7; V: TRBV20-1; CDR3: SASVVYEQY
J: TRBJ1-1; V: TRBV24-1; CDR3: ATSDWGSEAF
J: TRBJ2-1; V: TRBV11-2; CDR3: ASSLTSGRAGEHF
J: TRBJ1-2; V: TRBV29-1; CDR3: SVSRDGSRDGYT
J: TRBJ2-7; V: TRBV5-8; CDR3: ASWGTGSGKGYEQY
J: TRBJ2-5; V: TRBV20-1; CDR3: SARQGAGKETQY
J: TRBJ1-6; V: TRBV6-2/TRBV6-3; CDR3: ASSYGQGFNSPLH
J: TRBJ2-1; V: TRBV7-2; CDR3: ASSQGRGPYNEQF
J: TRBJ1-6; V: TRBV11-2; CDR3: ASSLVPPGQGTPLH
J: TRBJ1-2; V: TRBV12-3/TRBV12-4; CDR3: ASSLDLHLTRYT
J: TRBJ1-6; V: TRBV10-3; CDR3: AISAGRGTTNSPLH
J: TRBJ1-5; V: TRBV15; CDR3: ATSSAGTGQPQH
J: TRBJ1-5; V: TRBV7-8; CDR3: ASSLVGDVQPQH
J: TRBJ2-2; V: TRBV9; CDR3: ASSARTGWKLGQNTGELF